This T cell receptor beta chain was obtained from a study of prognosis after radiotherapy for stage I lung cancer. The ends were cut back, 2 bases at V and 6 bases at J, with 12 bases in the middle. CDR1 and CDR2 (germline): SGHRS, YFSETQ. This CDR3 contains 13 residues. Overall study findings and caveats: Patients' TRBV and TRBJ gene usage reportedly differed by presence or absence of metastases.

This clonotype was found many times. No antigen is known for it. Researchers used two-round multiplex PCR to amplify TCR beta CDR3 starting from genomic DNA. Amplification in first-round PCR relied on primers specific to each TRBV and TRBJ gene. TCRdb re-analysed the multiplex PCR reads in MiXCR, keeping a single row per CDR3 protein. The table includes 31,000 or so distinct CDR3 sequences, 35% to 45% detected once. The input for sequencing was PBMCs, taken before or after stereotactic body radiation therapy (not recorded which). This TCR was sampled from a donor over 45 with non-small cell lung cancer. V gene TRBV5-1 combines with J gene TRBJ2-7; possible D gene TRBD1, 6 bases. CDR3 bases: TGCGCCAGCAGCTTTGGACAGTTGCGCGAGCAGTACTTC. This translates into CASSFGQLREQYF.